This T cell receptor beta chain originates from a study of T cell repertoires in cytomegalovirus infection. About the study: Matching HLA type and CMV infection were both indicated by public TCR beta signatures.

Per germline, CDR1 MGHDK and CDR2 SYGVNS. This CDR3 comprises 16 residues. V lost 2 bases to trimming and J lost 1 base, with 14 bases between them. TCRdb passed the reads through MiXCR, listing each CDR3 protein once. Of some 600,000 distinct CDR3 sequences in the sample, 20% to 25% were seen once. Source material: CD8+ T cells from PBMCs. This chain joins TRBV25-1 and TRBJ2-5; possibly TRBD2 for D (5 bases). The source is a human donor in good health (CMV status not recorded). Some clones in this sample may be carry-over from other donors' samples. DNA for the CDR3: TGTGCCAGCAGTGAAAGGAGCGGTCCCCTCCAAGAGACCCAGTACTTC. It encodes CASSERSGPLQETQYF.